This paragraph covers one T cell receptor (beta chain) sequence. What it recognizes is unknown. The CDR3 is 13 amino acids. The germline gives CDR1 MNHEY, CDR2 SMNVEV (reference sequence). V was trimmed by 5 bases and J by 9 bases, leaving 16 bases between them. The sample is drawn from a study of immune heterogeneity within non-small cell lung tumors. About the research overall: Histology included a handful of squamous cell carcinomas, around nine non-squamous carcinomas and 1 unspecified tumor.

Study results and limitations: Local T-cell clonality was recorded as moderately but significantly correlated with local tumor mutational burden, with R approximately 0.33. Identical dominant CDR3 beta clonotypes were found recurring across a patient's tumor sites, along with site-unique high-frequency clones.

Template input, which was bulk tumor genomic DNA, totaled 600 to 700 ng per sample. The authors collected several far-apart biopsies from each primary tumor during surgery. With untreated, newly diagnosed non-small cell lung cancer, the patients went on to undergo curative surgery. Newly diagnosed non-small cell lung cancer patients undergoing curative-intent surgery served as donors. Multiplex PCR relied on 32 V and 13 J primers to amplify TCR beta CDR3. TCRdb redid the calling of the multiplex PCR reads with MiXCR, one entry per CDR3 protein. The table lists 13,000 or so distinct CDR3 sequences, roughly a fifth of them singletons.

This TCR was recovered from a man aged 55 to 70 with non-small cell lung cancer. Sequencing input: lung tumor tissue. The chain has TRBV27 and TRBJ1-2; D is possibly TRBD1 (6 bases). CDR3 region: CASSPGTWYSYTF. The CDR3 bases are TGTGCCAGCAGTCCCGGGACATGGTATAGCTACACCTTC.